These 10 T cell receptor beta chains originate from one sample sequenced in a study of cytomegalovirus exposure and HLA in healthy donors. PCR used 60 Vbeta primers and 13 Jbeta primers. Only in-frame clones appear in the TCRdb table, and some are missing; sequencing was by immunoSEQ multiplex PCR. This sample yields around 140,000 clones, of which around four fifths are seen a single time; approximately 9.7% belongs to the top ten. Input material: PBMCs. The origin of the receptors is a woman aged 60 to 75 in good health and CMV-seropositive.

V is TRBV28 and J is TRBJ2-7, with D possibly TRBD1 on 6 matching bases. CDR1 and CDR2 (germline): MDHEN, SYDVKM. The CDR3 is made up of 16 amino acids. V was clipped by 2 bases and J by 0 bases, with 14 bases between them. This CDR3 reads CASSLRGTSSSYEQYF. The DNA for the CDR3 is TGTGCCAGCAGTTTACGTGGGACATCCAGCTCCTACGAGCAGTACTTC.

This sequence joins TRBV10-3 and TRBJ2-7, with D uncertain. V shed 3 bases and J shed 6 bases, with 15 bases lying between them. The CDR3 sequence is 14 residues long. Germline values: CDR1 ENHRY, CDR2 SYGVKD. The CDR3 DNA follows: TGTGCCATCAGTGAAATTGGGCCCTCGTCCGAGCAGTACTTC. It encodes CAISEIGPSSEQYF.

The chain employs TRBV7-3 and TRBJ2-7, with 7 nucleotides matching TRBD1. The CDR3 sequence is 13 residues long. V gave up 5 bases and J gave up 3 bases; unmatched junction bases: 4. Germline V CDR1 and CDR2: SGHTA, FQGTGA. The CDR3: CASSPGQYYEQYF. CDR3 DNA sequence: TGTGCCAGCAGCCCGGGACAGTACTACGAGCAGTACTTC.

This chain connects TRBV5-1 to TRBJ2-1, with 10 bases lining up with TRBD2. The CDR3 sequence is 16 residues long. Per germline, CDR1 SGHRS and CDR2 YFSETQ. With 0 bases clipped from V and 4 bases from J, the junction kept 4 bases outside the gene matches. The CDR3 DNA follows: TGCGCCAGCAGCTTGGCCGTGACTAGCGGGTACAATGAGCAGTTCTTC. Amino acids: CASSLAVTSGYNEQFF.

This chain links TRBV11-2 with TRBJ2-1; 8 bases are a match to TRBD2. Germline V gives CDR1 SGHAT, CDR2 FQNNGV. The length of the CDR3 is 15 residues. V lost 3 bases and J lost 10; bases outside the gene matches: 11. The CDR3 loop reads CASSFLAGTRGEQFF. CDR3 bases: TGTGCCAGCAGCTTTCTAGCGGGTACGCGAGGGGAGCAGTTCTTC.

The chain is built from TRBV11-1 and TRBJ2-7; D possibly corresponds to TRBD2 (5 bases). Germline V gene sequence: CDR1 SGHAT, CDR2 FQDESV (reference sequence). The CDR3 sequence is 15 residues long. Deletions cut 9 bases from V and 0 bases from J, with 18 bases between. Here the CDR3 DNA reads TGTGCCAGTGGGAGTAAGGGAGCGGTCTCCTACGAGCAGTACTTC. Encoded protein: CASGSKGAVSYEQYF.

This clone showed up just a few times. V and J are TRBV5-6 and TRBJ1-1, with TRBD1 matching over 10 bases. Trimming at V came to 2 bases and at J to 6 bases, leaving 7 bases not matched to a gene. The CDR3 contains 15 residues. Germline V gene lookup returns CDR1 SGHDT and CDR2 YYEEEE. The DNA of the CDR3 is TGTGCCAGCAGCTTATTAGGACAGGGGGACCCTGAAGCTTTCTTT. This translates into CASSLLGQGDPEAFF.

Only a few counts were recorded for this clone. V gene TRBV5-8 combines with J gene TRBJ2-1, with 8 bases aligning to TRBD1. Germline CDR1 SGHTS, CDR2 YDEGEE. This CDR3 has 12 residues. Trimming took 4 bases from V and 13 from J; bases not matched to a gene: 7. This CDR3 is CASSRSTGDQFF. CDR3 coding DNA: TGTGCCAGCAGCCGATCGACAGGGGATCAGTTCTTC.

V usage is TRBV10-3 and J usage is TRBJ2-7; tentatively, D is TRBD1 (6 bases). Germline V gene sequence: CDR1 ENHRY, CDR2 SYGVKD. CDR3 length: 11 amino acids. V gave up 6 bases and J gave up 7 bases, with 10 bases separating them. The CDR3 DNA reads TGTGCCATCAGGGGGGCTGGTGAGCAGTACTTC. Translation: CAIRGAGEQYF.

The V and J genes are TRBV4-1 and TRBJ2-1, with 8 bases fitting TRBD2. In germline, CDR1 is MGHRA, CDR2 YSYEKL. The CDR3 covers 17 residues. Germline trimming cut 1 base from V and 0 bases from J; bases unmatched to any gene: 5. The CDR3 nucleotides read TGCGCCAGCAGCCAAGGTCCTAGCGGGTACTCCTACAATGAGCAGTTCTTC. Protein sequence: CASSQGPSGYSYNEQFF.